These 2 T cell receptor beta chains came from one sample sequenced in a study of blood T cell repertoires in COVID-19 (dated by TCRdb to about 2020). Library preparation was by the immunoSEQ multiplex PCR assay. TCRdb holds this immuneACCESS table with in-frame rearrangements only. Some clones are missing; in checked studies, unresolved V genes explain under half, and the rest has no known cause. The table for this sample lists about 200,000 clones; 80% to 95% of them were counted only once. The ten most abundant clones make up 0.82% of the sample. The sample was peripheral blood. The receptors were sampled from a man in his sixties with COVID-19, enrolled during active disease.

The CDR3 region has the DNA TGTGCCAGCAGTTTAGGGCAGGATTATGGCTACACCTTC. It yields the protein CASSLGQDYGYTF. This chain joins TRBV27 and TRBJ1-2, with no clear D. The V gene's germline CDR1 is MNHEY and CDR2 SMNVEV (reference sequence). The CDR3 consists of 13 residues. Between the trimmed V and J ends, which lost 2 bases and 5 bases, there was a span of 9 bases.

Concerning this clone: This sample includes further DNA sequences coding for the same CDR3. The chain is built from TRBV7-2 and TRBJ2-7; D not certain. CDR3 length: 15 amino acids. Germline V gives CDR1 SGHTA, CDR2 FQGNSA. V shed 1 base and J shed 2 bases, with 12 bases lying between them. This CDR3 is CASSLVAGGTYEQYF. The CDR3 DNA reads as TGTGCCAGCAGCTTAGTTGCAGGTGGTACCTACGAGCAGTACTTC. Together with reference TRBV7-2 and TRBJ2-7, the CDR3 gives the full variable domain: GAGVSQSPSNKVTEKGKDVELRCDPISGHTALYWYRQSLGQGLEFLIYFQGNSAPDKSGLPSDRFSAERTGGSVSTLTIQRTQQEDSAVYLCASSLVAGGTYEQYFGPGTRLTVT.